This TCR beta chain was identified in a study of OX40 agonist ivuxolimab in advanced cancers. Looking at the study overall: Patients received the agonistic anti-OX40 (CD134) antibody ivuxolimab. Patients enrolled in dose escalation were diagnosed with hepatocellular carcinoma, melanoma, renal cell or head and neck cancer. There were three patients with partial responses, one having hepatocellular carcinoma and two cutaneous melanoma.

A note on this clone: Its target is unknown.

Profiling relied on immunoSEQ multiplex PCR, and the TCRdb table lists in-frame clones only, not all of them. This table holds roughly 77,000 clones, roughly 92% found once. The CDR3 loop spans 14 amino acids. V was clipped by 3 bases and J by 8 bases, with 14 bases between them. Germline V lookup: CDR1 LNHDA, CDR2 SQIVND (reference sequence). Study results and limitations: Clones of CD4+ and CD8+ blood T cells grew by week 6 at doses of 0.1 to 3.0 mg/kg.

This specimen was CD4+ or CD8+ T cells sorted from blood, taken in a trial of the OX40 agonist ivuxolimab. The chain employs TRBV19 and TRBJ2-1; D may match TRBD1 or TRBD2 (5 bases each). This TCR derives from an adult with an advanced solid tumor such as melanoma, head and neck, liver or kidney cancer. Here the CDR3 DNA reads TGTGCCAGTAGTATGGGACGAGACCTTGATGAGCAGTTCTTC. It codes for CASSMGRDLDEQFF.